The entry below gives a single TCR beta chain sequence along with its context. V lost 5 bases, J lost 3 bases, and 17 bases lay in between. This CDR3 contains 15 residues. The germline CDR1 and CDR2 sequences are SEHNR and FQNEAQ (reference sequence). The data were taken from a study of blood T cell repertoires in COVID-19. Background on the study: Researchers got acute and convalescent COVID-19 samples from the United States, Italy and Spain. T cells, B-cell-depleted T cells, or PBMCs supplied cDNA or gDNA.

The assay was immunoSEQ multiplex PCR, and TCRdb's table has in-frame clones only and misses some. The sample consists of hundreds of thousands of clones, less than 90% of them appearing once. This receptor was obtained from a woman between 70 and 85 years old with COVID-19, enrolled during active disease. The sample taken for sequencing was peripheral blood. The chain has TRBV7-9 and TRBJ2-7, with D perhaps TRBD2 (5 bases). CDR3 residues: CASSPWGSEGYEQYF. CDR3 DNA sequence: TGTGCCAGCAGCCCCTGGGGTAGTGAGGGCTACGAGCAGTACTTC.